These 6 T cell receptor beta chains originate from one sample sequenced in a study of T-cell reconstitution after alpha-beta-depleted transplantation in children. Preparation of the TCRbeta library involved a method that used unique molecular identifiers. A single record per CDR3 protein comes from TCRdb applying MiXCR to the PCR reads. The sample yields hundreds of thousands of distinct CDR3 sequences, roughly 15% seen once. Sequencing was performed on PBMCs from the stem cell graft donor, taken from the stem cell graft. The origin of the receptors is a human donor who donated a stem cell graft to a child with acute myeloid leukemia.

This clonotype was counted a few times. The chain joins TRBV30 to TRBJ2-5; D remains unclear. V lost 0 bases and J 4 bases, leaving 3 bases between the germline ends. The CDR3 sequence is 11 residues long. Germline loops: CDR1 GTSNPN, CDR2 SVGIG (reference sequence). The CDR3 loop reads CAWSVRETQYF. The DNA of the CDR3 is TGTGCCTGGAGTGTACGAGAGACCCAGTACTTC.

The genes are TRBV7-8 and TRBJ1-6, with a possible D match to TRBD1 (6 bases). In germline, CDR1 is SGHVS, CDR2 FQNEAQ. CDR3 length: 15 amino acids. V was trimmed by 7 bases and J by 5 bases, leaving 15 bases between them. CDR3 loop: CASTRGSGNNSPLHF. The CDR3 region has the DNA TGTGCCAGCACTAGGGGGTCGGGGAATAATTCACCCCTCCACTTT.

The V call is TRBV27, the J call TRBJ1-1, with 7 bases matching TRBD1. This CDR3 spans 12 amino acids. Trimming at V came to 5 bases and at J to 8 bases, leaving 5 bases not matched to a gene. Germline V gene data show CDR1 as MNHEY and CDR2 as SMNVEV (reference sequence). The CDR3 DNA follows: TGTGCCAGCAGTCTTGCAGGGGGAGAAGCTTTCTTT. Translating gives CASSLAGGEAFF.

This clonotype has a handful of counts. The rearrangement links TRBV28 to TRBJ1-6; D remains ambiguous. Germline CDR1 and CDR2: MDHEN and SYDVKM. The V and J ends lost 6 bases and 2 bases respectively, with 5 bases between them. The CDR3 spans 13 residues. The CDR3 protein is CASSLPYNSPLHF. DNA of the CDR3: TGTGCCAGCAGCCTTCCCTATAATTCACCCCTCCACTTT. Variable domain in full (rest from reference TRBV28 and TRBJ1-6): DVKVTQSSRYLVKRTGEKVFLECVQDMDHENMFWYRQDPGLGLRLIYFSYDVKMKEKGDIPEGYSVSREKKERFSLILESASTNQTSMYLCASSLPYNSPLHFGNGTRLTVT.

This clonotype has at least ten counts. V is TRBV30 and J is TRBJ2-3, with a tentative D call TRBD2 (5 bases). Trimming shortened V by 2 bases and J by 6 bases, and 9 bases separated the two germline ends. Germline CDR1 is GTSNPN and CDR2 is SVGIG (reference sequence). The CDR3 has 12 residues. CDR3 bases: TGTGCCTGGAGTCCGAGAGGGGATACGCAGTATTTT. Its protein is CAWSPRGDTQYF.

This clonotype was counted a single time. The rearrangement uses TRBV11-1 and TRBJ2-4; tentatively, D is TRBD1 (6 bases). The CDR3 has 17 amino acids. Trimming took 2 bases from V and 1 from J, leaving 15 bases between them. Germline V gene lookup returns CDR1 SGHAT and CDR2 FQDESV (reference sequence). The DNA of the CDR3 is TGTGCCAGCAGCTTAATCGGACAGCGTGGGGCCAAAAACATTCAGTACTTC. As protein: CASSLIGQRGAKNIQYF.